This T cell receptor (beta chain) came from a study of regulatory T cells in long-lasting Graves disease. The CDR3 consists of 15 residues. J was trimmed by 6 bases and V by 6 bases; bases with no gene match: 16. CDR1 is DFQATT, CDR2 SNEGSKA, per germline (reference sequence). This sample's time point: persistent/refractory GD, antithyroid drugs over 5 years with positive TRAb. Generation of the TCR library employed RNA extracted from PBMCs. This clonotype was picked up many times. The TCR beta library used iRepertoire HTBI primers with Arm-PCR amplification of CDR3. TCRdb re-derived calls from the multiplex PCR reads in MiXCR, one entry per CDR3 protein. The table shows around 430,000 distinct CDR3 sequences, with roughly 22% occurring only once.

Source: peripheral blood mononuclear cells (PBMCs), taken when the disease was refractory, from a patient treated with antithyroid drugs. The sequence came from a female donor with Graves disease. This chain links TRBV20-1 with TRBJ2-7; 8 positions agree with TRBD2. CDR3 sequence reads: CSAPPIALAGGEQYF. Here the CDR3 DNA reads TGCAGTGCCCCACCCATCGCCCTAGCGGGTGGCGAGCAGTACTTC.